This TCR beta chain was sequenced during a study of cytomegalovirus exposure and HLA in healthy donors. Study summary: From some 180 million T cells, an earlier analysis saw approximately 110 million unique TCR beta sequences.

The V gene's germline CDR1 is SGHKS and CDR2 YYEKEE (reference sequence). V dropped 1 base and J dropped 8; count of bases not matched to a gene: 14. The CDR3 extends over 18 amino acids. Points from the study as a whole: Cytomegalovirus association was listed for about 170 TCR beta chains. Reports credit the classifier with highly specific, highly sensitive diagnosis of cytomegalovirus status.

With regard to this clone: Antigen: not known.

PCR amplification relied on 60 Vbeta primers (plus 13 Jbeta primers). Measured with immunoSEQ multiplex PCR; TCRdb has only the in-frame clones, and not every one. The sample has around 120,000 clones, roughly 88% seen once. Sequencing used PBMCs. This chain connects TRBV5-5 to TRBJ2-2; 10 bases map to TRBD1. This TCR derives from a boy aged 5-17 years in good health and CMV-seronegative. This chain's CDR3 is CASSLYNSGQGVGGELFF. CDR3 DNA: TGTGCCAGCAGCTTGTACAATTCTGGACAGGGGGTAGGGGGGGAGCTGTTTTTT.